What follows describes a single T cell receptor beta chain. No antigen is known for it. The 5'RACE template-switching step produced TCR cDNA and added a universal primer site and UMIs. TCRdb re-analysed the 5' RACE reads in MiXCR, keeping a single row per CDR3 protein. The sample contains hundreds of thousands of distinct CDR3 sequences, over 15% of which appear only once. The data belong to a study of T cells after yellow fever vaccination. General study points: Most clones from primary vaccination were detected again post-booster (around 96% CD4, about 88% CD8). Although most clonotypes did not, a small share appeared in both CD4 and CD8 compartments.

The V gene end was trimmed by 4 bases and the J gene end by 8 bases; junction bases not matched to a gene: 9. Looked up from germline, CDR1 is LGHNA and CDR2 is YNFKEQ. The CDR3 is 16 residues long. The gene calls are TRBV4-2 and TRBJ2-1; 12 positions match TRBD2. The sample consisted of PBMCs, taken before the yellow fever booster vaccination. The receptor was derived from a man between 18 and 35 years old who received the YFV17D yellow fever vaccine. CDR3 sequence reads: CASSPRTSGVGDEQFF. Written as DNA, the CDR3 is TGTGCCAGCAGCCCCCGGACTAGCGGGGTCGGGGATGAGCAGTTCTTC.